This is a list of T cell receptor beta chains from one sample in a study of blood T cells in healthy people across ages. TCRdb re-analysed the 5' RACE reads in MiXCR, keeping a single row per CDR3 protein. The data contain about 1 million distinct CDR3 sequences, 35% to 55% of them singletons. The sequenced sample consisted of blood. The receptors shown here come from a woman aged 55-70 years in good health. CDR3s leave out the opening cysteine and the closing phenylalanine or tryptophan. Each record gives: J gene, D gene, V gene, CDR3 protein. D genes are given only for firm matches.

TRBJ2-7,NA,TRBV7-8,ASSLARVYEQY
TRBJ2-7,TRBD1,TRBV27,ASRSLDRVSEQY
TRBJ1-6,NA,TRBV7-2,ASTLRGKNSPLH
TRBJ2-2,NA,TRBV6-5,ASSSLGTLNTGELF
TRBJ2-7,NA,TRBV7-2,ASSVDRAHEQY
TRBJ2-1,NA,TRBV20-1,SAMRFESSYNEQF
TRBJ2-7,NA,TRBV27,ASAGGSYEQY
TRBJ1-4,NA,TRBV18,ASSSEPGPINEKLF
NA,TRBD2,TRBV2,ASSEAWTSGRRSGNIQY
TRBJ1-2,NA,TRBV15,ATSSNRAGLVGGYT
TRBJ2-3,NA,TRBV20-1,SAPHYKGLGDTQY
TRBJ1-5,TRBD1,TRBV27,ASSSRQGRTDQPQH
TRBJ2-7,NA,TRBV6-6,ASSYLRAGQEQY
TRBJ2-5,NA,TRBV6-6,ASGKGTQETQY
TRBJ1-4,NA,TRBV20-1,SARERRRGGYEKLF
TRBJ2-3,TRBD2,TRBV12-3/TRBV12-4,ASSPLGAGGTDTQY
TRBJ2-5,TRBD2,TRBV3-1,ASSRVGGGNEQY
TRBJ2-3,TRBD2,TRBV12-3/TRBV12-4,ASSYLGRSTDTEY
TRBJ2-2,NA,TRBV5-5,ASSLMGLMNTGELF
NA,NA,TRBV20-1,SAQGDEQY
TRBJ2-7,TRBD2,TRBV29-1,SVRGAAGGSYEQY
TRBJ1-2,TRBD1,TRBV15,ATGRGDRGREGYT
TRBJ2-1,TRBD2,TRBV20-1,SARTPLAGKNNEQF
TRBJ2-2,NA,TRBV5-1,ASRKLHGTGELF
TRBJ2-5,NA,TRBV27,ASSPQGWETRY
TRBJ2-5,NA,TRBV7-8,ASSKNRAGETQY
NA,TRBD2,TRBV2,ASVSAGVKNIQY
TRBJ2-3,TRBD1,TRBV30,AWNPGTGSGGDTQY
TRBJ2-4,TRBD1,TRBV12-3/TRBV12-4,ASSPSPGQGRHVQY
TRBJ2-2,NA,TRBV3-1,ASSQPLLGHSNTGELF
TRBJ2-4,TRBD1,TRBV12-3/TRBV12-4,ASRERTHRGRWTKNIQY
TRBJ2-7,NA,TRBV5-6,ASSLRRQGGAYEQY
TRBJ1-2,TRBD1,TRBV27,ASSFDPPGGDYYGYT
TRBJ1-1,NA,TRBV25-1,ATRGGGINTEAF
TRBJ2-3,NA,TRBV28,ASKGIVSTDTQY
TRBJ2-3,TRBD1,TRBV20-1,SARGTGATDTQY